This is a list of T cell receptor beta chains from one sample in a study of regulatory T cells in long-lasting Graves disease. TCRdb passed the multiplex PCR reads through MiXCR, listing each CDR3 protein once. Of some 490,000 distinct CDR3 sequences listed, around 13% are singletons. These same data were also listed under a study on T cells in Graves' hyperthyroidism and ophthalmopathy.

The source was peripheral blood mononuclear cells (PBMCs), collected at new diagnosis, from a patient treated with antithyroid drugs. The receptor set was obtained from a woman aged 30 to 39 with Graves disease. CDR3s leave out the opening cysteine and the closing phenylalanine or tryptophan. The order of the fields is V gene, J gene, CDR3 protein.

TRBV15	TRBJ1-5	ATSRVGGQINQPQH
TRBV7-3	TRBJ1-5	ASSPWESYQPQH
TRBV30	TRBJ1-6	AWSHSRTGTNSPLH
TRBV6-1	TRBJ2-2	ASKGQGSTGELF
TRBV9	TRBJ2-7	ASSVTGWAYEQY
TRBV3-1	TRBJ2-7	ASSPISGTGDEQY
TRBV28	TRBJ2-4	ASSFPLENSNIQY
TRBV11-2	TRBJ2-1	ASSWGQGSYNEQF
TRBV5-1	TRBJ1-1	ASSRQTGRRDTEAF
TRBV12-3/TRBV12-4	TRBJ1-3	ASSSAGRSGNTIY
TRBV27	TRBJ2-1	ASSPTAGISYNEQF
TRBV7-9	TRBJ2-7	ASSLGQEYEQY
TRBV14	TRBJ2-3	ASSQDSGATTDTQY
TRBV10-3	TRBJ2-1	AISESSRQEDEQF
TRBV7-8	TRBJ1-2	ASSPRQGGGYT
TRBV24-1	TRBJ2-2	ATSDEASTGELF
TRBV28	TRBJ1-2	ASRTGGGYT
TRBV19	TRBJ2-4	ASSSEDRKNIQY
TRBV12-3/TRBV12-4	TRBJ2-1	ASSTRLAGFNEQF
TRBV18	TRBJ1-1	ASSPPGAGAEAF
TRBV18	TRBJ2-1	ASSPSFFRLVNEQF
TRBV20-1	TRBJ2-1	SATSGTSGLTYNEQF
TRBV6-2/TRBV6-3	TRBJ2-1	ASSHWGWDRLDNEQF
TRBV19	TRBJ2-2	ASRNTGEAGELF
TRBV28	TRBJ2-7	ASSLAGGLSYEQY
TRBV27	TRBJ2-7	ASSLSLKGSYEQY
TRBV20-1	TRBJ2-2	SATLTRNTGELF